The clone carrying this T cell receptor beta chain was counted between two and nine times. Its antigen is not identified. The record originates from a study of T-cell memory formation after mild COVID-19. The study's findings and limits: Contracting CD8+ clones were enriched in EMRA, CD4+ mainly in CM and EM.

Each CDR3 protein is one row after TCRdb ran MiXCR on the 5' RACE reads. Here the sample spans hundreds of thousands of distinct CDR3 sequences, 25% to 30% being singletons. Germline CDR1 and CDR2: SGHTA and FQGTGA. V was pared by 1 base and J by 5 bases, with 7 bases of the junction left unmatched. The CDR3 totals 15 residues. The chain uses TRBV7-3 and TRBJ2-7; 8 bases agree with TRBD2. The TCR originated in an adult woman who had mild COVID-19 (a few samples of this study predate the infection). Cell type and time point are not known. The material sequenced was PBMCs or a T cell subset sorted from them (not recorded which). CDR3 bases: TGTGCCAGCAGCTTAAACCCGGGAGGGCCTCACGAGCAGTACTTC. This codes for CASSLNPGGPHEQYF.